This TCR beta chain was profiled in a study of T-cell reconstitution after alpha-beta-depleted transplantation in children. Findings of the study overall: The high TCRbeta diversity at day 60 in some patients came from surviving recipient T cells and thymic progenitors. When one year had passed after transplant, most T-cell counts and diversity came from newly produced T cells. The study reportedly traced alpha-beta T cells about two months after transplant to several hundred expanded graft clones.

The V segment lost 6 bases and the J segment 1 base; nucleotides outside the gene matches: 17. The CDR3 runs to 21 residues. Germline V lookup: CDR1 MNHEY, CDR2 SMNVEV (reference sequence). Unique molecular identifiers were built into the TCRbeta library. TCRdb called the PCR reads again in MiXCR, with one record for every CDR3 protein. The sample records about 350,000 distinct CDR3 sequences, 15% to 20% being singletons. As concerns this clonotype: Its antigen is still unknown.

The clonotype originates from a male patient between 2 and 15 years old who had a stem cell transplant for acute lymphoblastic leukemia, so the T cells may come from the graft donor. This sequence joins TRBV27 and TRBJ2-1, with 14 bases matching TRBD2. Here the sequenced sample was PBMCs, mostly from graft donor cells, taken 360 days after TCRalphabeta/CD19-depleted stem cell transplant. The CDR3 loop is CASSLGTPGLAGEGSYNEQFF. The CDR3 DNA reads as TGTGCCAGCAGCCTGGGGACACCGGGACTAGCGGGAGAGGGGTCCTACAATGAGCAGTTCTTC.